This T cell receptor (beta chain) comes out of a study of T cells in Graves' hyperthyroidism and ophthalmopathy. The investigators amplified TCR beta CDR3 regions from RNA transcripts. The HTBI primer set was used in a first-round RT-PCR of the TCR CDR3. TCRdb re-analysed the multiplex PCR reads in MiXCR, keeping a single row per CDR3 protein. The sample has 450,000 to 500,000 distinct CDR3 sequences; about 20% are singletons. V was shortened by 0 bases and J by 0 bases, with 11 bases between the two germline ends. The CDR3 is made up of 15 amino acids. Germline CDR1 and CDR2: GTSNPN and SVGIG (reference sequence).

The chain is built from TRBV30 and TRBJ1-1; D is unresolved. This TCR came from a woman in her seventies with Graves' ophthalmopathy. Sequencing used blood. The DNA of the CDR3 is TGTGCCTGGAGTGTACGTCGCAGCTTGAACACTGAAGCTTTCTTT. Residues: CAWSVRRSLNTEAFF.